The 15 T cell receptor beta chains presented below share a single source sample, sequenced in a study of cytomegalovirus exposure and HLA in healthy donors. Sequencing used immunoSEQ multiplex PCR; TCRdb keeps in-frame clones, though not all of them. This sample has around 300,000 clones, with 70% to 90% found just once. Material: PBMCs. The receptor source for this set is a woman aged 18-29 years in good health and CMV-seronegative.

The CDR3 DNA reads as TGTGCCAGCAGTGAAGCAGGACTAGCGGGAGCCCCATGGTTCTTC. As protein: CASSEAGLAGAPWFF. The chain is built from TRBV2 and TRBJ2-1; 13 bases align to TRBD2. The CDR3 spans 15 residues. CDR1 is SNHLY and CDR2 is FYNNEI in the germline V gene. Losses at the gene ends were 0 bases for V and 15 bases for J; bases not matched to a gene: 8. The whole variable domain, filled in from reference TRBV2 and TRBJ2-1, reads EPEVTQTPSHQVTQMGQEVILRCVPISNHLYFYWYRQILGQKVEFLVSFYNNEISEKSEIFDDQFSVERPDGSNFTLKIRSTKLEDSAMYFCASSEAGLAGAPWFFGPGTRLTVL.

This clone appeared a few times. V is TRBV6-5 and J is TRBJ1-2, with a possible D match to TRBD1 (6 bases). The V end lost 8 bases, the J end lost 3 bases, and 16 bases lay between the germline ends. Germline values: CDR1 MNHEY, CDR2 SVGAGI. The CDR3 covers 14 residues. CDR3 nucleotides: TGTGCCAGCCTCTCGGCGGGGGCCTACTATGGCTACACCTTC. Encoded protein: CASLSAGAYYGYTF.

The V and J genes are TRBV29-1 and TRBJ2-5; D is unclear. This CDR3 is 13 amino acids long. The germline V gene has CDR1 SQVTM and CDR2 ANQGSEA. Between the trimmed V and J ends, which lost 4 bases and 1 base, there was a span of 10 bases. The CDR3 protein is CSVARRLQETQYF. CDR3 DNA sequence: TGCAGCGTTGCTAGGCGTCTCCAAGAGACCCAGTACTTC.

V usage is TRBV5-4 and J usage is TRBJ2-5, with D possibly matching TRBD2 (6 bases). Germline V lookup: CDR1 SGHNT, CDR2 YYREEE (reference sequence). Deletions cut 0 bases from V and 1 base from J, with 10 bases between. This CDR3 is built from 15 residues. CDR3 bases: TGTGCCAGCAGCTTGGGCCACGGGGGCCAAGAGACCCAGTACTTC. Translated: CASSLGHGGQETQYF.

V usage is TRBV5-6 and J usage is TRBJ2-5, with a weak D call TRBD2 (6 bases). Trimming took 0 bases from V and 3 from J, leaving 18 bases between them. Germline V CDR1 and CDR2: SGHDT, YYEEEE. This CDR3 is built from 17 residues. The CDR3, as DNA: TGTGCCAGCAGCTTGGTGGGCGGGGTACCAAAAAAAGAGACCCAGTACTTC. This codes for CASSLVGGVPKKETQYF.

This chain connects TRBV2 to TRBJ1-2; no clear D. CDR1 and CDR2 from the germline V gene are SNHLY and FYNNEI. V lost 2 bases to trimming and J lost 13 bases, with 17 bases between them. The CDR3 runs to 13 residues. CDR3 nucleotide sequence: TGTGCCAGCAGTGAACCTGGCCGCCTAGGTTGCACCTTC. It translates to CASSEPGRLGCTF. The whole variable domain, remainder taken from reference TRBV2 and TRBJ1-2, is EPEVTQTPSHQVTQMGQEVILRCVPISNHLYFYWYRQILGQKVEFLVSFYNNEISEKSEIFDDQFSVERPDGSNFTLKIRSTKLEDSAMYFCASSEPGRLGCTFGSGTRLTVV.

The V gene is TRBV19, the J gene TRBJ2-7; 7 bases match TRBD2. CDR1 and CDR2 from the germline V gene are LNHDA and SQIVND (reference sequence). There are 16 residues in the CDR3. Trimming removed 4 bases from V and 0 bases from J; junction bases left unmatched: 9. The DNA of the CDR3 is TGTGCCAGTAGTAAGGAGGGAGGGGCTAGCTCCTACGAGCAGTACTTC. Protein: CASSKEGGASSYEQYF.

Of note for this clone: The identical CDR3 is also encoded by other nucleotide sequences in the sample. CDR3 region: CASSSNNEQFF. DNA of the CDR3: TGTGCCAGCAGTTCTAACAATGAGCAGTTCTTC. V and J are TRBV28 and TRBJ2-1, with no clear D. Trimming stripped 4 bases from V and 5 bases from J, with 3 bases between. CDR3 length equals 11 residues. Germline V gene sequence: CDR1 MDHEN, CDR2 SYDVKM. Variable domain in full (rest from reference TRBV28 and TRBJ2-1): DVKVTQSSRYLVKRTGEKVFLECVQDMDHENMFWYRQDPGLGLRLIYFSYDVKMKEKGDIPEGYSVSREKKERFSLILESASTNQTSMYLCASSSNNEQFFGPGTRLTVL.

The rearrangement uses TRBV29-1 and TRBJ2-6; the D gene is possibly TRBD2 (7 bases). V was cut by 0 bases and J by 3 bases, with 21 bases left in between. The CDR3 sequence is 19 residues long. Germline CDR1 and CDR2: SQVTM and ANQGSEA. The CDR3 bases are TGCAGCGTTGAAGAACACGCCGCCGGGGGGCGAGTTGGGGCCAACGTCCTGACTTTC. Translated, it gives CSVEEHAAGGRVGANVLTF.

The chain carries TRBV5-1 and TRBJ1-4, with 8 bases matching TRBD1. The CDR3 runs to 14 residues. Germline V gene sequence: CDR1 SGHRS, CDR2 YFSETQ. The junction had 2 bases not matched to a gene; V was cut back by 1 base and J by 6 bases. DNA for the CDR3: TGCGCCAGCAGCTTGAGGGGACAGGATGAAAAACTGTTTTTT. Residues: CASSLRGQDEKLFF.

This chain joins TRBV5-1 and TRBJ2-5; perhaps TRBD1 as D (6 bases). V was trimmed by 0 bases and J by 2 bases, leaving 14 bases between them. The CDR3 runs to 16 residues. CDR1 is SGHRS, CDR2 YFSETQ, per germline. The CDR3: CASSLGSTGVQETQYF. The CDR3 nucleotides read TGCGCCAGCAGCTTGGGATCGACAGGCGTTCAAGAGACCCAGTACTTC.

The chain is built from TRBV5-1 and TRBJ2-1; 11 nucleotides agree with TRBD2. The CDR3 runs 16 residues. Germline CDR1 and CDR2: SGHRS and YFSETQ. Trimming took 6 bases from V and 3 from J; bases not matched to a gene: 8. As DNA, the CDR3 is TGCGCCAGCACCAAGACTAGCGGGACCTACTACAATGAGCAGTTCTTC. Translation gives CASTKTSGTYYNEQFF.

The chain has TRBV9 and TRBJ1-3; D gene unclear. Trimming stripped 2 bases from V and 0 bases from J, with 6 bases between. The germline CDR1 and CDR2 sequences are SGDLS and YYNGEE. This CDR3 has 14 amino acids. CDR3 residues: CASSVKSSGNTIYF. CDR3 bases: TGTGCCAGCAGCGTTAAGAGCTCTGGAAACACCATATATTTT.

The chain combines TRBV18 with TRBJ1-5; unclear D gene. V was cut by 2 bases and J by 7 bases, with 18 bases left in between. The CDR3 totals 16 residues. The germline gives CDR1 KGHSH, CDR2 LQKENI. CDR3 sequence reads: CASSPSSGGRNQPQHF. The CDR3 DNA reads as TGTGCCAGCTCACCATCCAGCGGAGGGAGGAACCAGCCCCAGCATTTT.

The V gene is TRBV7-9, the J gene TRBJ1-6; 11 bases fit TRBD1. The V segment lost 5 bases and the J segment 5 bases; nucleotides outside the gene matches: 5. Germline V gives CDR1 SEHNR, CDR2 FQNEAQ (reference sequence). This CDR3 spans 16 amino acids. In DNA form, the CDR3 reads TGTGCCAGCAGCCGAAGGACAGGGGGCCATAATTCACCCCTCCACTTT. It is translated as CASSRRTGGHNSPLHF.